This T cell receptor beta chain comes out of a study of CD8 T cells in ankylosing spondylitis. Broader study findings: Ankylosing spondylitis blood appeared to be characterized by a TCR beta motif of about 8 highly homologous variants.

In this sample, this clonotype turned up a few times. The antigen remains unidentified. By quantitative 5'-RACE with molecular barcodes, the TCR beta libraries were made. TCRdb called the 5' RACE reads again in MiXCR, with one record for every CDR3 protein. The sample shows approximately 300,000 distinct CDR3 sequences, 15% to 25% of them seen only once. V lost 4 bases to trimming and J lost 1 base; unmatched junction nucleotides: 6. The length of the CDR3 is 15 residues. Germline CDR1 is DFQATT and CDR2 is SNEGSKA (reference sequence). Source material: blood, either unsorted or a sorted T cell fraction (not recorded which). The rearrangement uses TRBV20-1 and TRBJ2-3; 9 nucleotides match TRBD1. The clonotype comes from a male donor with ankylosing spondylitis or in good health (not recorded which). The CDR3 nucleotides are TGCAGTGCTATATGGGGGACAGGGCGCACAGATACGCAGTATTTT. Translating gives CSAIWGTGRTDTQYF.